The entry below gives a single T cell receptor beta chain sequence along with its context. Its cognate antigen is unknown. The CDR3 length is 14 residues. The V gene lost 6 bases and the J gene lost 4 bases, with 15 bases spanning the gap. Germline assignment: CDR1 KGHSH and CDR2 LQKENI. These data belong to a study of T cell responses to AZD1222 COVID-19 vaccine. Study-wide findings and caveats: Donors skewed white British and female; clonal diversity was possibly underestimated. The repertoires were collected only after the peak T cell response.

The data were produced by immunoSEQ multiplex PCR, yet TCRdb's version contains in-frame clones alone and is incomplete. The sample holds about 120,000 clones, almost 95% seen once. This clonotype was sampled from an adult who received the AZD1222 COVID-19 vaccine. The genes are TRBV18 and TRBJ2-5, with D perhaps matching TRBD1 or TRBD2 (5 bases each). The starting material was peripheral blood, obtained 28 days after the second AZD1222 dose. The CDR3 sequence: CASSPTGGGETQYF. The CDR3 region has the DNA TGTGCCAGCTCTCCTACTGGGGGTGGAGAGACCCAGTACTTC.